This T cell receptor (beta chain) is from a study of T cell repertoires in cytomegalovirus infection. Study in general: The authors relied on CMV epitopes, both recently identified HLA-C-restricted and well-studied HLA-B-restricted. Evidence of both CMV infection and a matching HLA type came from public TCR beta signatures. Points from the study as a whole: Carriers of CMV and the relevant HLA type were discriminated by public TCR beta frequency. Clonotypes of TCR beta that were HLA-C-restricted and CMV-specific dominated the ex vivo response.

J was trimmed by 8 bases and V by 5 bases; bases with no gene match: 10. The CDR3 has 15 amino acids. The germline V gene encodes CDR1 SEHNR and CDR2 FQNEAQ (reference sequence). This clonotype was seen many times. The target antigen is unknown. TCRdb reanalysed the reads using MiXCR and keeps one entry per CDR3 protein. The table lists 80,000 or so distinct CDR3 sequences, 20% to 30% of them singletons. J is TRBJ1-2 and V is TRBV7-9, with TRBD1 matching 11 bases. The specimen comprised CD8+ T cells from cultured PBMCs, sampled from culture after CMV antigen stimulation. This TCR came from a human donor in good health (CMV status not recorded). Some clones in this sample may be carry-over from other donors' samples. The CDR3, as DNA: TGTGCCAGCAGCGACTGGGACAGGGGGACGAAAGGCTACACCTTC. This translates into CASSDWDRGTKGYTF.